These 8 T cell receptor beta chains were sequenced from one sample in a study of blood T cell repertoires in COVID-19 (TCRdb year 2020). The library relied on the immunoSEQ multiplex PCR assay. TCRdb carries this immuneACCESS record with in-frame sequences only. Its versions omit some clonotypes, under half of them owing to an unresolved V gene in the studies checked, with the rest unexplained. This sample gives 20,000 to 25,000 clones in total; roughly 90% of them show up just once. The biggest ten clones account for over 8.5% of the sample. The sequenced material came from peripheral blood. The receptors derive from a human donor in a cohort sampled during active COVID-19. The donor label of this sample is uncertain.

V and J are TRBV19 and TRBJ2-3, with TRBD2 matching over 8 bases. Germline V gene sequence: CDR1 LNHDA, CDR2 SQIVND (reference sequence). V gave up 9 bases and J gave up 10 bases; unmatched junction bases: 21. The CDR3 has 16 amino acids. DNA for the CDR3: TGTGCCAGAGGGCGGGGGGCCGCGCCGAGAGGGTCGGCGCAGTATTTT. This gives the protein CARGRGAAPRGSAQYF.

Only a few counts were recorded for this clone. The chain has TRBV28 and TRBJ1-2; D is possibly TRBD1 (6 bases). The CDR3 is 13 amino acids. The V end was cut by 5 bases, the J end by 7 bases, with 14 bases between. Germline V gene data show CDR1 as MDHEN and CDR2 as SYDVKM. CDR3 bases: TGTGCCAGCAGTGTGATTGCCAGGGGTGGCTACACCTTC. Translated, it gives CASSVIARGGYTF.

This chain connects TRBV19 to TRBJ2-7, with D perhaps matching TRBD1 (5 bases). Trimming stripped 3 bases from V and 4 bases from J, with 16 bases between. Per germline, CDR1 LNHDA and CDR2 SQIVND (reference sequence). The CDR3 has 15 amino acids. CDR3 bases: TGTGCCAGTAGTATTTCTGGCCCTGGGGCGTACGAGCAGTACTTC. Amino acid sequence: CASSISGPGAYEQYF.

The chain recombines TRBV7-8 with TRBJ2-1; D possibly corresponds to TRBD1 (6 bases). Trimming removed 5 bases at V and 15 bases at J, with 17 bases between. CDR3 size: 12 residues. Germline values: CDR1 SGHVS, CDR2 FQNEAQ. DNA of the CDR3: TGTGCCAGCAGCCTCGTGGACAGCATGATGTTCTTC. It codes for CASSLVDSMMFF.

This chain joins TRBV6-1 and TRBJ2-3; 8 bases align to TRBD1. Germline V gene data show CDR1 as MNHNS and CDR2 as SASEGT. The CDR3 is made up of 18 amino acids. V shed 1 base and J 2 bases; nucleotides not matched to a gene: 11. The DNA for the CDR3 is TGTGCCAGCAGTGAAGACACCGGGACAGGCGTATCCACAGATACGCAGTATTTT. Translation gives CASSEDTGTGVSTDTQYF.

The chain combines TRBV27 with TRBJ2-2; 7 nucleotides match TRBD2. With V trimmed by 4 bases and J by 2 bases, 10 bases remained unmatched. Germline V lookup: CDR1 MNHEY, CDR2 SMNVEV (reference sequence). This CDR3 has 17 amino acids. CDR3 loop: CASSYRVLASNTGELFF. In DNA form, the CDR3 reads TGTGCCAGCAGTTATAGGGTACTAGCGAGTAACACCGGGGAGCTGTTTTTT.

The chain uses TRBV6-1 and TRBJ2-3; D not certain. CDR1 and CDR2 (germline): MNHNS, SASEGT. V dropped 1 base and J dropped 6 bases, with 8 bases sitting between them. The CDR3 spans 13 residues. DNA of the CDR3: TGTGCCAGCAGTGAAGACTCCATGGATACGCAGTATTTT. This gives the protein CASSEDSMDTQYF.

The chain employs TRBV30 and TRBJ2-5; 9 nucleotides align to TRBD1. Germline V gene lookup returns CDR1 GTSNPN and CDR2 SVGIG (reference sequence). Germline trimming cut 3 bases from V and 2 bases from J; bases unmatched to any gene: 4. This CDR3 comprises 14 residues. CDR3 DNA: TGTGCCTGGAGCCCCGGACAGGGGCAAGAGACCCAGTACTTC. This encodes CAWSPGQGQETQYF.